This T cell receptor (beta chain) appears in the sequencing data of a study of T cells after yellow fever vaccination. A universal primer site and UMIs were added as TCR cDNA was made by 5'RACE template switching. Each CDR3 protein gets one entry after TCRdb re-called the 5' RACE reads with MiXCR. The sample has under 350,000 distinct CDR3 sequences, over 4% seen once; the top ten hold around 23%. As to this clonotype: Its antigen is currently unknown.

Germline V gene sequence: CDR1 MNHEY, CDR2 SVGEGT. V lost 7 bases, J lost 6 bases, and 5 bases stayed unmatched. The CDR3 is 13 amino acids. Study-wide results and limits: Detected again after the booster were most primary-vaccination clones, at roughly 95% CD4 and 88% CD8. Though weaker, the secondary response peaked faster, on day 5 versus 15. Contamination by abundant bulk-population clonotypes could be present in FACS-sorted repertoires.

This receptor was identified in a man younger than 30 who received the YFV17D yellow fever vaccine. V is TRBV6-2 or TRBV6-3 and J is TRBJ2-1, with 8 positions matching TRBD2. The starting material was PBMCs, obtained 5 days after the yellow fever booster vaccination. The CDR3 DNA follows: TGTGCCAGCACCCGGGGGGGCCTCAATGAGCAGTTCTTC. Translation gives CASTRGGLNEQFF.